The clone carrying this TCR beta chain was observed a handful of times. The antigen is not known. This sample is drawn from a study of CD8 T cells in ankylosing spondylitis. Findings and limits, study-wide: There was a TCR beta motif, made of 7 or 8 highly homologous variants, that appeared characteristic of ankylosing spondylitis blood.

By quantitative 5'-RACE with molecular barcodes, the TCR beta libraries were made. MiXCR was run by TCRdb on the 5' RACE reads, yielding one entry per CDR3 protein. Seen here are roughly 440,000 distinct CDR3 sequences, 17% observed once, and the top ten hold just over 1%. The CDR3 consists of 13 residues. The germline V gene encodes CDR1 MNHNS and CDR2 SASEGT. Trimming removed 1 base at V and 3 bases at J, with 3 bases between. This clonotype was sampled from a male donor with ankylosing spondylitis. This chain connects TRBV6-1 to TRBJ2-2; D gene uncertain. The sample was blood, either unsorted or a sorted T cell fraction (not recorded which). CDR3 sequence: CASSEVDTGELFF. CDR3 nucleotides: TGTGCCAGCAGTGAAGTCGACACCGGGGAGCTGTTTTTT.